The text below deals with one TCR beta chain. As yet, its antigen is unknown. The data stem from a study of cytomegalovirus exposure and HLA in healthy donors. Study at large: Unique TCR beta sequences numbering about 100 million came from roughly 180 million T cells in an earlier analysis. Study conclusions and caveats: Researchers had no immune exposure information except CMV serostatus available. Earlier analysis yielded a pattern in which most TCR beta V segments were productive about 90% or about 30% of the time.

13 Jbeta primers and 60 Vbeta primers were used for the PCR. Profiling relied on immunoSEQ multiplex PCR, and the TCRdb table lists in-frame clones only, not all of them. The sample is made up of approximately 79,000 clones, and the top ten hold around 5% of it. J lost 7 bases, V lost 5 bases, and 10 bases had no gene match. The CDR3 runs to 14 residues. Germline V gene data show CDR1 as MDHEN and CDR2 as SYDVKM. The origin of this receptor is a man between 40 and 49 years old in good health and CMV-seronegative. Input material: PBMCs. The chain is built from TRBV28 and TRBJ2-7; 8 nucleotides line up with TRBD2. In DNA form, the CDR3 reads TGTGCCAGCAGTCTCCCCCAGCGGGGGCGGGAGCAGTACTTC. Translated, it gives CASSLPQRGREQYF.